This T cell receptor (beta chain) was captured by sequencing in a study of CD8 T cells in ankylosing spondylitis. Regarding the study as a whole: Ankylosing spondylitis blood appeared to be characterized by a TCR beta motif of roughly eight highly homologous variants. Peripheral blood samples showed relatively rare disease-linked clones, and these clones were CD8+.

There are a few counts of this clonotype. Antigen specificity is unknown. Quantitative barcoded 5'-RACE was used to prepare TCR beta libraries. TCRdb reprocessed the 5' RACE reads with MiXCR, giving one entry per CDR3 protein. Of 390,000 or so distinct CDR3 sequences detected, approximately 20% appear once; the ten largest clones hold roughly a sixth. CDR3 size: 12 residues. Germline CDR1 MNHEY, CDR2 SVGEGT. With 10 bases removed from V and 9 bases from J, the gap between germline ends came to 16 bases. Sequenced sample: blood, either unsorted or a sorted T cell fraction (not recorded which). The chain couples TRBV6-2 or TRBV6-3 to TRBJ2-4; D not certain. This clonotype originated in a male donor with ankylosing spondylitis. This CDR3 is CATTSELGIQYF. The CDR3, as DNA: TGTGCCACCACTTCGGAGCTGGGCATTCAGTACTTC.